The 4 T cell receptor beta chains below come from one sample, sequenced in a study of CD8+CD57+ T cells in acquired aplastic anemia. Template material for TCR beta VDJ and CDR3 profiling consisted of genomic DNA. One entry per CDR3 protein, called by TCRdb with MiXCR from the reads. Here the sample spans some 280,000 distinct CDR3 sequences, 55% to 65% being singletons. Sequencing was performed on sorted CD4+, CD8+, or CD8+CD57+ T cells (not recorded which) from PBMCs. The receptors originated from a human donor with severe aplastic anemia or a healthy control (not recorded which).

This clonotype came up once. The chain carries TRBV7-9 and TRBJ2-7, with 8 bases lining up with TRBD2. Unmatched junction bases numbered 6, after V lost 0 bases and J lost 5 bases. Germline CDR1 reads SEHNR; CDR2 reads FQNEAQ (reference sequence). The CDR3 sequence is 15 residues long. Written as DNA, the CDR3 is TGTGCCAGCAGCTTAGCGCCGGGACTAGTTGACGAGCAGTACTTC. It codes for CASSLAPGLVDEQYF.

A word on this clonotype: This may come from a read error, since a much larger clone is one base off. The chain combines TRBV7-6 with TRBJ2-7; D might be TRBD2 (6 bases). Germline CDR1 reads SGHVS; CDR2 reads FNYEAQ. The CDR3 extends over 15 amino acids. This CDR3 reads CASNLLGALGGEQYF. CDR3 coding DNA: TGTGCCAGCAACTTATTAGGTGCCTTGGGGGGAGAGCAGTACTTC.

V gene TRBV20-1 combines with J gene TRBJ1-2; weak D call: TRBD1 (5 bases). Germline V gives CDR1 DFQATT, CDR2 SNEGSKA (reference sequence). The CDR3 sequence is 13 residues long. V lost 1 base to trimming and J lost 6 bases, with 12 bases between them. Here the CDR3 DNA reads TGCAGTGCTAGAGTGGGGGATCGCGATGGCTACACCTTC. This translates into CSARVGDRDGYTF.

This clonotype was observed at least ten times. The V call is TRBV13, the J call TRBJ2-7, with TRBD1 as a possible D gene (5 bases). This CDR3 is built from 15 residues. CDR1 and CDR2 from the germline V gene are PRHDT and FYEKMQ (reference sequence). The V gene lost 4 bases and the J gene lost 2 bases, with 15 bases spanning the gap. In nucleotides, the CDR3 is TGTGCCAGCAGCTCAGCAGGGATAGGGGCCTACGAGCAGTACTTC. It encodes CASSSAGIGAYEQYF.